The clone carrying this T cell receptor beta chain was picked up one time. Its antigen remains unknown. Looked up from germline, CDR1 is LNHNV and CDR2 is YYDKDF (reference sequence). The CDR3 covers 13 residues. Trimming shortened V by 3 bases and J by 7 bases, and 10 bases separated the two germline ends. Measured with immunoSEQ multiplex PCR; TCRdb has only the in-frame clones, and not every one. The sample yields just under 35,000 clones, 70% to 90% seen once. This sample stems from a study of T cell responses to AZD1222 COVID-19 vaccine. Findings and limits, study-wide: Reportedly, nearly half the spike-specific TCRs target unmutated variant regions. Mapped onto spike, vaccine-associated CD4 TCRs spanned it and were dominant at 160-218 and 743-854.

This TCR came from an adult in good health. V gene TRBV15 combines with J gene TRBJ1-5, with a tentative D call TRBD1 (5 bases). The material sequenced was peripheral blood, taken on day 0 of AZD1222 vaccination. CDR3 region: CATSRLGRQPQHF. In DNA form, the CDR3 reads TGTGCCACCAGCAGGTTGGGACGACAGCCCCAGCATTTT. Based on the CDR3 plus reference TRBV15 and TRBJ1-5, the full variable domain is DAMVIQNPRYQVTQFGKPVTLSCSQTLNHNVMYWYQQKSSQAPKLLFHYYDKDFNNEADTPDNFQSRRPNTSFCFLDIRSPGLGDTAMYLCATSRLGRQPQHFGDGTRLSIL.